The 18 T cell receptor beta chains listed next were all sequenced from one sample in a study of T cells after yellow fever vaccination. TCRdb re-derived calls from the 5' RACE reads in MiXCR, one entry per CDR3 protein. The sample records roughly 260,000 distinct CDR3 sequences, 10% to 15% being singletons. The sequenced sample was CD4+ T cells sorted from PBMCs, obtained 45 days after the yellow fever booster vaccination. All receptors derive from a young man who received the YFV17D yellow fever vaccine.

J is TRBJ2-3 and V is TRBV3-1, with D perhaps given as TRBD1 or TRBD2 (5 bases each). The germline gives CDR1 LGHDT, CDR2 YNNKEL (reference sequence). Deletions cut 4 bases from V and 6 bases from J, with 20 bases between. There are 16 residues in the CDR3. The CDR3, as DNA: TGTGCCAGCAGCCTAACAAGCGGCGGCTGGGGGGATACGCAGTATTTT. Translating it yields CASSLTSGGWGDTQYF.

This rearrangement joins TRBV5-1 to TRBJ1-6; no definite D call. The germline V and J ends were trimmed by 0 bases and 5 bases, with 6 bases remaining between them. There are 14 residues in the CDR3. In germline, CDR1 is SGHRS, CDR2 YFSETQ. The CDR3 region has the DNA TGCGCCAGCAGCTTGGGGTCCCATAATTCACCCCTCCACTTT. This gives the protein CASSLGSHNSPLHF.

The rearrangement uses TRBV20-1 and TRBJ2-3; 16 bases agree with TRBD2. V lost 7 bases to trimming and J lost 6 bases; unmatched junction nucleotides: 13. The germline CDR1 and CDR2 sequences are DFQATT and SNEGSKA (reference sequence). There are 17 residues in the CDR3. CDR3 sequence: CSVYPGTSGRASDTQYF. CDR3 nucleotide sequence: TGCAGTGTTTATCCCGGGACTAGCGGGAGGGCCTCGGATACGCAGTATTTT.

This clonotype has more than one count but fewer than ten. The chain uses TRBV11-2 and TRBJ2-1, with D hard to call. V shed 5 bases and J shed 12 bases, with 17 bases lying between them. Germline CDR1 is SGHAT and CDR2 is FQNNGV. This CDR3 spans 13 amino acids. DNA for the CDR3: TGTGCCAGCAGCCGACAAGCGCCAACCGTGCAGTTCTTC. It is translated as CASSRQAPTVQFF.

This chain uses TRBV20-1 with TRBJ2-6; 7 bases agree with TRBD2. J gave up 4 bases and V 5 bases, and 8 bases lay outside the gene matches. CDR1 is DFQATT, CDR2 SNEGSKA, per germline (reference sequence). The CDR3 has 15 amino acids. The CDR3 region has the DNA TGCAGTGCTGGGGGGGACCCTGCAGGGGCCAACGTCCTGACTTTC. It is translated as CSAGGDPAGANVLTF.

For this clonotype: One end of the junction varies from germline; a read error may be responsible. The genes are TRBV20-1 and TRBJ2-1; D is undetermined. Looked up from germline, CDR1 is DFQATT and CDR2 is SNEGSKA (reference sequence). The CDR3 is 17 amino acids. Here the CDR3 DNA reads TGCTGTGCTATAAGTCAACTAACACTGAGCTCCTACAATGAGCAGTTCTTC. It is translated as CCAISQLTLSSYNEQFF.

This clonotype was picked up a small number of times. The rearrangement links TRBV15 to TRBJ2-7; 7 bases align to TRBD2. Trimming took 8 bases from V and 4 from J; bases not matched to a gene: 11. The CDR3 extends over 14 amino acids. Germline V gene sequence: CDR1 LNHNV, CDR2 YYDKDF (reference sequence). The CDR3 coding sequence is TGTGCCACCTCCCTGGGGCTAGCGGAGTACGAGCAGTACTTC. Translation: CATSLGLAEYEQYF.

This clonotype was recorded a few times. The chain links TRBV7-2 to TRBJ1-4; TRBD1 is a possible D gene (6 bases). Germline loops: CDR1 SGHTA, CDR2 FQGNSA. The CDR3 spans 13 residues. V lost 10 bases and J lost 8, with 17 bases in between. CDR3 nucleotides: TGTGCCACGAAGGGGGGCGGTTCAGAAAAACTGTTTTTT. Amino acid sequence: CATKGGGSEKLFF.

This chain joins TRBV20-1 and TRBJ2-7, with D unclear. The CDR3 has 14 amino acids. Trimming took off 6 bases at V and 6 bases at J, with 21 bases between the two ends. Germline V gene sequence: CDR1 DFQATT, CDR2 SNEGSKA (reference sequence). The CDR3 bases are TGCAGTGCAACCGATTCCCCCAAACTTGCCGAGCAGTACTTC. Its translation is CSATDSPKLAEQYF.

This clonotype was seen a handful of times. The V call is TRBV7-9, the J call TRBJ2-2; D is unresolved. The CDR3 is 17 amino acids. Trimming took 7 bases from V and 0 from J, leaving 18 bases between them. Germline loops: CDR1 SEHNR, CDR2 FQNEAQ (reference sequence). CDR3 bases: TGTGCCAGCAAGAACCGGCGGCAGGCAACGAACACCGGGGAGCTGTTTTTT. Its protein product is CASKNRRQATNTGELFF.

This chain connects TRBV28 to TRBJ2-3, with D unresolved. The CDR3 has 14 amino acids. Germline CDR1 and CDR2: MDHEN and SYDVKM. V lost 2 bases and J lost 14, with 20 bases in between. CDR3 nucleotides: TGTGCCAGCAGTTTAGGTGACCCTCCCGTCGGATCGTATTTT. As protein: CASSLGDPPVGSYF.

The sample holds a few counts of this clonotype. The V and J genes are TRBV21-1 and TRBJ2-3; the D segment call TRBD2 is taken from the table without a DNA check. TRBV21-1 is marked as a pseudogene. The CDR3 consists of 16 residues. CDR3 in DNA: TGTGCCAGCAGCTCCGGAAGGCGGGAAAGCACAGATACGCAGTATTTT. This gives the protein CASSSGRRESTDTQYF.

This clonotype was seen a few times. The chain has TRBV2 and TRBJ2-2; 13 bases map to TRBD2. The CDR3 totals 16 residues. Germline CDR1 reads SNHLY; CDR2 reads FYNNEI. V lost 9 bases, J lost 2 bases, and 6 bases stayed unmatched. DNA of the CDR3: TGTGCCAGGCGGGGACTAGCGGGAAGAAACACCGGGGAGCTGTTTTTT. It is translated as CARRGLAGRNTGELFF. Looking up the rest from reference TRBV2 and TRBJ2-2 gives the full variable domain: EPEVTQTPSHQVTQMGQEVILRCVPISNHLYFYWYRQILGQKVEFLVSFYNNEISEKSEIFDDQFSVERPDGSNFTLKIRSTKLEDSAMYFCARRGLAGRNTGELFFGEGSRLTVL.

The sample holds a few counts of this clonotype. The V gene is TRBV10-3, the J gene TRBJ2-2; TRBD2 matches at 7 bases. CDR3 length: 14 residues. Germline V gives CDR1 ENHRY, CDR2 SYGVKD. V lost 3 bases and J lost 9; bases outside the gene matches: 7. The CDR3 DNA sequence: TGTGCCATCAGTGAAGAAGCGGGATCACGGGAGCTGTTTTTT. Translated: CAISEEAGSRELFF.

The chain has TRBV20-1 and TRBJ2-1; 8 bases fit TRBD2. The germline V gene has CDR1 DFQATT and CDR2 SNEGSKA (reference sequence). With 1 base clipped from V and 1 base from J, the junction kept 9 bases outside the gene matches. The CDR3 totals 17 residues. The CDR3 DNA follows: TGCAGTGCTAGAGTAGCGGGATCGCCCCCTTCCTACAATGAGCAGTTCTTC. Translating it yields CSARVAGSPPSYNEQFF.

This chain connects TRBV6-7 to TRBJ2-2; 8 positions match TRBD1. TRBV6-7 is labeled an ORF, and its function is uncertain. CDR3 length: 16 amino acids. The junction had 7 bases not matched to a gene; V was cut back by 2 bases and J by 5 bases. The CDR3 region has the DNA TGTGCCAGCAGTTACCAGGACAGGGACGGAACCGGGGAGCTGTTTTTT. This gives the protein CASSYQDRDGTGELFF.

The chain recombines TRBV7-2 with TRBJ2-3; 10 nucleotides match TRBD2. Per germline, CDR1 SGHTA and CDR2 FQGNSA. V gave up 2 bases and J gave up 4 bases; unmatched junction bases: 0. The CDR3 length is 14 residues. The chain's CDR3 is CASSLTSGADTQYF. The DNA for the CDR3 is TGTGCCAGCAGCTTAACTAGCGGGGCAGATACGCAGTATTTT.

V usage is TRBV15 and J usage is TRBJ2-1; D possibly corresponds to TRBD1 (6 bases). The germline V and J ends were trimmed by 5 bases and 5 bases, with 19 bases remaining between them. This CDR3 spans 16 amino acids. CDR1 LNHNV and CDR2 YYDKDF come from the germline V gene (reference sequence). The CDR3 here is CATSHWTDTQDNEQFF. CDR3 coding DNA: TGTGCCACCAGCCATTGGACAGATACGCAGGACAATGAGCAGTTCTTC. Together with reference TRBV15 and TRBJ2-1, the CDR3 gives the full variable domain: DAMVIQNPRYQVTQFGKPVTLSCSQTLNHNVMYWYQQKSSQAPKLLFHYYDKDFNNEADTPDNFQSRRPNTSFCFLDIRSPGLGDTAMYLCATSHWTDTQDNEQFFGPGTRLTVL.